This T cell receptor beta chain emerged from a study of Ad26.COV2.S vaccination and SARS-CoV-2 variants. Overall study results and limits: Comparable non-spike TCR breadth was observed in vaccine and placebo recipients. The authors reported substantial breadth in spike-specific CD8+ and CD4+ T cell responses after vaccination.

As to treatment: some 20 received Ad26.COV2.S at low or high dose, single or two shots; about 5 received placebo; per-sample allocation not given. Sampling was performed 63 days after the first vaccine or placebo injection. The individual, an adult aged 18-55 years, was a donor in Boston. An Ad26 vector carrying the Wuhan-strain SARS-CoV-2 spike served as the vaccine. Of note for this clone: The antigen remains undetermined.

Sequenced by immunoSEQ multiplex PCR; TCRdb stores in-frame clones only, minus some. The table includes a few hundred thousand clones, about nine tenths detected once. CDR1 and CDR2 (germline): SGHTA, FQGNSA. The CDR3 totals 13 residues. Trimming took off 2 bases at V and 6 bases at J, with 8 bases between the two ends. Sample: peripheral blood, taken in a trial of Ad26.COV2.S vaccine versus placebo. The V and J genes are TRBV7-2 and TRBJ1-5, with no clear D. The sequence was obtained from a person between 18 and 65 years old who received the Ad26.COV2.S COVID-19 vaccine or a placebo. The CDR3 DNA reads as TGTGCCAGCAGCTTATGGCTAGGTCAGCCCCAGCATTTT. This translates into CASSLWLGQPQHF.